One and the same sample provided the 18 T cell receptor beta chains below, sequenced in a study of CD8 T cells in Susac syndrome. With random hexamers, 0.5 to 1 ug RNA was reverse transcribed. TCRdb reprocessed the immunoSEQ multiplex PCR reads via MiXCR and lists one record per CDR3 protein. Of some 180,000 distinct CDR3 sequences in the sample, approximately 95% were seen once. Input material: CD4+ T cells from PBMCs. The source is a human donor in good health.

The V and J genes are TRBV24-1 and TRBJ2-5, with D unclear. V lost 3 bases and J 5 bases, leaving 6 bases between the germline ends. This CDR3 region has 12 residues. CDR1 is KGHDR and CDR2 is SFDVKD in the germline V gene. The CDR3 region is CATSDAPETQYF. The CDR3, as DNA: TGTGCCACCAGTGATGCGCCGGAGACCCAGTACTTC.

The chain carries TRBV3-1 and TRBJ1-1; TRBD1 matches 9 bases. The ends lost 4 bases at V and 8 bases at J; junction bases unmatched: 11. The CDR3 is made up of 15 amino acids. Germline lookup yields CDR1 LGHDT and CDR2 YNNKEL (reference sequence). DNA for the CDR3: TGTGCCAGCAGCCGCGACGGGACAGGGAGTTCGGAAGCTTTCTTT. Translating it yields CASSRDGTGSSEAFF.

The rearrangement uses TRBV12-3 or TRBV12-4 and TRBJ1-2, with D possibly being TRBD1 (5 bases). The CDR3 loop spans 14 amino acids. V was clipped by 3 bases and J by 0 bases, with 8 bases between them. The chain's CDR3 is CASSFQGANYGYTF. CDR3 nucleotide sequence: TGTGCCAGCAGTTTCCAGGGCGCTAACTATGGCTACACCTTC.

The gene calls are TRBV28 and TRBJ2-3, with 7 bases fitting TRBD1. The V segment lost 3 bases and the J segment 6 bases; nucleotides outside the gene matches: 6. Germline V CDR1 and CDR2: MDHEN, SYDVKM. The CDR3 loop spans 14 amino acids. The CDR3 spells CASSLARGLDTQYF. For the CDR3, the DNA is TGTGCCAGCAGTTTGGCTAGGGGGCTCGATACGCAGTATTTT.

The V call is TRBV20-1, the J call TRBJ2-1; 7 nucleotides match TRBD1. The ends lost 0 bases at V and 7 bases at J; junction bases unmatched: 6. Germline lookup yields CDR1 DFQATT and CDR2 SNEGSKA (reference sequence). This CDR3 has 14 residues. Written as DNA, the CDR3 is TGCAGTGCTAGAGAGACAGGGTCTTTAAATGAGCAGTTCTTC. The encoded protein is CSARETGSLNEQFF.

The CDR3 sequence: CASSIGGRGEAFF. CDR3 bases: TGTGCCAGCAGCATCGGGGGGAGAGGGGAAGCTTTCTTT. This chain uses TRBV5-4 with TRBJ1-1; D is possibly TRBD1 (5 bases). Germline CDR1 and CDR2: SGHNT and YYREEE (reference sequence). V was pared by 4 bases and J by 8 bases, with 15 bases between. CDR3 length: 13 amino acids.

V gene TRBV29-1 combines with J gene TRBJ2-3; TRBD1 agrees at 8 bases. V shed 1 base, J shed 2 bases, and the junction held 5 bases outside the gene matches. Germline assignment: CDR1 SQVTM and CDR2 ANQGSEA. The CDR3 covers 15 residues. In DNA, the CDR3 is TGCAGCGTTGAAGGGCAGGGGGCATTCACAGATACGCAGTATTTT. The encoded protein is CSVEGQGAFTDTQYF.

The rearrangement uses TRBV27 and TRBJ2-2; a possible D gene is TRBD2 (6 bases). Trimming removed 7 bases at V and 3 bases at J, with 15 bases between. Germline V CDR1 and CDR2: MNHEY, SMNVEV (reference sequence). CDR3 length equals 15 residues. CDR3 sequence: CASTGTLQYTGELFF. CDR3 DNA: TGTGCCAGCACAGGGACTCTCCAATACACCGGGGAGCTGTTTTTT.

The chain carries TRBV21-1 and TRBJ2-7; the table names TRBD1, a call not compared with the DNA. TRBV21-1 counts as a pseudogene. The CDR3 has 15 residues. The CDR3: CASSKDLRGRYEQYF. The DNA for the CDR3 is TGTGCCAGCAGCAAAGATTTGCGGGGGCGCTACGAGCAGTACTTC.

This rearrangement joins TRBV20-1 to TRBJ2-3; 12 bases line up with TRBD2. Germline CDR1 reads DFQATT; CDR2 reads SNEGSKA (reference sequence). The CDR3 totals 15 residues. V lost 4 bases and J lost 0; bases outside the gene matches: 2. In nucleotides, the CDR3 is TGCAGTGCTATGGGACTAGCGGGCAGCACAGATACGCAGTATTTT. It is translated as CSAMGLAGSTDTQYF.

This clonotype was detected only a few times. The CDR3 here is CASSPRTGSSYNEQFF. CDR3 nucleotide sequence: TGTGCCAGCAGTCCACGGACAGGGAGCTCCTACAATGAGCAGTTCTTC. The chain employs TRBV28 and TRBJ2-1; 8 positions match TRBD1. V trimming: 5 bases; J trimming: 0 bases; junction bases outside the gene matches: 6. Germline V gene lookup returns CDR1 MDHEN and CDR2 SYDVKM. This CDR3 is built from 16 residues.

The chain links TRBV29-1 to TRBJ2-7; the match to TRBD1 covers 10 bases. The CDR3 spans 15 residues. CDR1 and CDR2 from the germline V gene are SQVTM and ANQGSEA. V shed 0 bases, J shed 5 bases, and the junction held 7 bases outside the gene matches. CDR3 in DNA: TGCAGCGTTGAAGATTTCGGACAGGGGGGTAACGAGCAGTACTTC. Amino acids: CSVEDFGQGGNEQYF.

The CDR3 is CASSLDGYNEQFF. The CDR3 coding sequence is TGTGCCAGCAGTCTGGACGGATACAATGAGCAGTTCTTC. This chain links TRBV6-2 or TRBV6-3 with TRBJ2-1, with no clear D. The germline V gene has CDR1 MNHEY and CDR2 SVGEGT. V lost 5 bases and J 4 bases, leaving 9 bases between the germline ends. The CDR3 loop spans 13 amino acids.

The chain has TRBV20-1 and TRBJ2-2, with 8 bases fitting TRBD2. Germline V gene lookup returns CDR1 DFQATT and CDR2 SNEGSKA (reference sequence). The CDR3 has 16 amino acids. Trimming took 5 bases from V and 4 from J; bases not matched to a gene: 12. The CDR3 DNA sequence: TGCAGTGCTTCCCTGACGGGACTAGTTAGCACCGGGGAGCTGTTTTTT. As protein: CSASLTGLVSTGELFF.

CDR3 bases: TGTGCCAGCAGCTTAGAAGCTAGCGGGAGCAATGAGCAGTTCTTC. Translated, it gives CASSLEASGSNEQFF. The rearrangement links TRBV7-2 to TRBJ2-1; 10 nucleotides line up with TRBD2. The length of the CDR3 is 15 residues. The V segment lost 1 base and the J segment 6 bases; nucleotides outside the gene matches: 3. Germline V CDR1 and CDR2: SGHTA, FQGNSA.

The rearrangement joins TRBV6-1 to TRBJ1-5; D uncertain. Germline loops: CDR1 MNHNS, CDR2 SASEGT. This CDR3 has 17 amino acids. Trimming took 2 bases from V and 1 from J, leaving 15 bases between them. CDR3 amino acids: CASSEFPLFRSNQPQHF. In DNA form, the CDR3 reads TGTGCCAGCAGTGAATTCCCCTTATTTAGGAGCAATCAGCCCCAGCATTTT.

This chain joins TRBV6-2 or TRBV6-3 and TRBJ1-1; no clear D gene. Germline V gene lookup returns CDR1 MNHEY and CDR2 SVGEGT. The CDR3 extends over 12 amino acids. Trimming stripped 7 bases from V and 6 bases from J, with 12 bases between. The CDR3 here is CASNDMRSEAFF. CDR3 DNA: TGTGCCAGCAATGACATGAGGTCTGAAGCTTTCTTT.

This clonotype has just one count. This chain joins TRBV11-1 and TRBJ2-7, with D possibly TRBD1 on 5 matching bases. Germline CDR1 is SGHAT and CDR2 is FQDESV (reference sequence). Deletions cut 0 bases from V and 6 bases from J, with 9 bases between. The CDR3 consists of 13 residues. The CDR3 reads CASSLARDSEQYF. The CDR3 DNA is TGTGCCAGCAGCTTAGCCAGGGATTCCGAGCAGTACTTC.